The 7 T cell receptor beta chains below all came from one sample that was sequenced in a study of Graves' ophthalmopathy and Graves' hyperthyroidism. RNA transcripts were the source from which TCR beta CDR3 regions were amplified. HTBI-primed first-round RT-PCR preceded second-round multiplex PCR. TCRdb itself ran the multiplex PCR reads through MiXCR, one entry per CDR3 protein. The sample lists about 410,000 distinct CDR3 sequences, around 18% occurring once. The specimen was peripheral blood. The receptors derive from a woman younger than 30 with Graves' ophthalmopathy.

With respect to this clonotype: Relative to the germline gene, one junction end is altered; a read error may explain this. The chain combines TRBV12-3 or TRBV12-4 with TRBJ2-7; TRBD2 matches at 15 bases. The length of the CDR3 is 12 residues. In DNA form, the CDR3 reads TGTGCCAGCAGTGGACTAGCGGGAGGGCCGCACTTC. Its translation: CASSGLAGGPHF.

CDR3 nucleotides: TGCAGTGCTAGGGGGCCTCCTGACGGCACTGAAGCTTTCTTT. This sequence encodes CSARGPPDGTEAFF. The V and J genes are TRBV20-1 and TRBJ1-1; D is perhaps TRBD1 (5 bases). The CDR3 loop spans 14 amino acids. Deletions cut 3 bases from V and 4 bases from J, with 15 bases between. Germline V lookup: CDR1 DFQATT, CDR2 SNEGSKA (reference sequence).

This clonotype occurred many times. The chain carries TRBV20-1 and TRBJ1-2; D is uncertain. This CDR3 comprises 13 residues. Germline assignment: CDR1 DFQATT and CDR2 SNEGSKA (reference sequence). V shed 2 bases and J shed 7 bases, with 14 bases lying between them. The CDR3 sequence: CSARIRILGGYTF. The CDR3 nucleotides are TGCAGTGCTAGAATCCGGATTTTGGGTGGCTACACCTTC.

This clonotype was observed many times. The rearrangement joins TRBV5-6 to TRBJ2-7; tentatively, D is TRBD1 (6 bases). This CDR3 is 12 amino acids long. Germline V lookup: CDR1 SGHDT, CDR2 YYEEEE. Trimming took off 0 bases at V and 11 bases at J, with 12 bases between the two ends. The CDR3 nucleotides are TGTGCCAGCAGCTTGGGAGGCCACAGGGAGTACTTC. Protein sequence: CASSLGGHREYF.

This clonotype was seen a handful of times. V gene TRBV18 combines with J gene TRBJ2-7; a weak D match, TRBD1 (6 bases). CDR3 length: 13 residues. The germline V gene has CDR1 KGHSH and CDR2 LQKENI. Trimming took 4 bases from V and 7 from J, leaving 14 bases between them. Here the CDR3 reads CASSLGHDFEQYF. The CDR3 coding sequence is TGTGCCAGCTCACTGGGACATGACTTTGAGCAGTACTTC.

This clonotype has at least ten counts. The chain uses TRBV12-3 or TRBV12-4 and TRBJ1-1; no clear D. V lost 6 bases to trimming and J lost 4 bases, with 6 bases between them. The CDR3 covers 11 residues. CDR3 sequence reads: CASRDVTEAFF. CDR3 coding DNA: TGTGCCAGCAGGGATGTCACTGAAGCTTTCTTT.

This clonotype was seen many times. CDR3 in DNA: TGTGCCATCAGTGAGTCCGGGGGAGGGCCGAGGGAGCAGTACTTC. This sequence encodes CAISESGGGPREQYF. V and J are TRBV10-3 and TRBJ2-7, with TRBD2 identical over 7 bases. Germline values: CDR1 ENHRY, CDR2 SYGVKD. The CDR3 totals 15 residues. V was clipped by 0 bases and J by 7 bases; unmatched bases: 9.